These 30 T cell receptor beta chains originate from one sample sequenced in a study of blood T cell repertoires in COVID-19 (dated by TCRdb to between 2020 and 2021). Libraries were built with the immunoSEQ multiplex PCR assay. TCRdb mirrors the immuneACCESS table, restricted to in-frame sequences. Some clones are absent from its copies; in checked studies, under half trace to an unresolved V gene, and the reason for the others is unknown. The sample includes about 210,000 clones, with 92% observed a single time. The top ten constitute about 1.3% of the sample. Source material: peripheral blood. These receptor sequences come from a man aged 25-45 years with acute or convalescent COVID-19.

This clone was seen once. The chain recombines TRBV15 with TRBJ2-3; a weak D match, TRBD2 (5 bases). CDR3 size: 16 residues. Germline lookup yields CDR1 LNHNV and CDR2 YYDKDF (reference sequence). With 1 base removed from V and 0 bases from J, the gap between germline ends came to 11 bases. CDR3 region: CATSRGGQTSTDTQYF. The DNA of the CDR3 is TGTGCCACCAGCAGAGGCGGGCAGACTAGCACAGATACGCAGTATTTT.

The chain joins TRBV9 to TRBJ2-3; 10 bases fit TRBD2. This CDR3 contains 18 residues. Germline lookup yields CDR1 SGDLS and CDR2 YYNGEE. V shed 4 bases, J shed 3 bases, and the junction held 14 bases outside the gene matches. The CDR3 spells CASSHSLAGAGVTDTQYF. The CDR3 nucleotides read TGTGCCAGCAGCCACTCCCTAGCGGGAGCTGGGGTGACAGATACGCAGTATTTT.

J is TRBJ1-6 and V is TRBV7-6; no definite D call. V lost 6 bases and J lost 15, with 24 bases in between. The CDR3 totals 15 residues. The germline V gene encodes CDR1 SGHVS and CDR2 FNYEAQ. The CDR3, as DNA: TGTGCCAGCAGTCGGACTGGACCGGACCGGGATCTCCTCCACTTT. Its translation: CASSRTGPDRDLLHF.

The chain has TRBV7-6 and TRBJ1-1; no clear D gene. This CDR3 contains 14 residues. V lost 7 bases and J lost 4, with 16 bases in between. Germline CDR1 reads SGHVS; CDR2 reads FNYEAQ. The CDR3: CASTISGGVTEAFF. As DNA, the CDR3 is TGTGCCAGCACCATTTCCGGAGGTGTCACTGAAGCTTTCTTT.

The chain joins TRBV28 to TRBJ2-4, with D possibly TRBD2 on 5 matching bases. The CDR3 spans 17 residues. Germline V gene sequence: CDR1 MDHEN, CDR2 SYDVKM. V shed 7 bases and J shed 7 bases, with 26 bases lying between them. This CDR3 reads CASNSLGFGVAGNIQYF. The DNA of the CDR3 is TGTGCCAGCAATTCGCTTGGCTTCGGGGTCGCGGGCAACATTCAGTACTTC.

The chain is built from TRBV18 and TRBJ1-1, with D possibly matching TRBD1 (5 bases). Germline V CDR1 and CDR2: KGHSH, LQKENI. This CDR3 comprises 14 residues. Trimming took off 2 bases at V and 1 base at J, with 8 bases between the two ends. As DNA, the CDR3 is TGTGCCAGCTCACCATCCAGGGCGAACACTGAAGCTTTCTTT. This codes for CASSPSRANTEAFF.

The V call is TRBV5-4, the J call TRBJ2-2, with TRBD2 matching over 7 bases. With V trimmed by 1 base and J by 0 bases, 3 bases remained unmatched. The CDR3 covers 16 residues. Germline lookup yields CDR1 SGHNT and CDR2 YYREEE (reference sequence). Written as DNA, the CDR3 is TGTGCCAGCAGCTTGAGAAGCGGGGCGAACACCGGGGAGCTGTTTTTT. Protein sequence: CASSLRSGANTGELFF.

This rearrangement joins TRBV7-9 to TRBJ2-1; TRBD1 matches at 10 bases. The CDR3 contains 16 residues. Germline V gene lookup returns CDR1 SEHNR and CDR2 FQNEAQ (reference sequence). The ends lost 5 bases at V and 4 bases at J; junction bases unmatched: 8. The DNA for the CDR3 is TGTGCCAGCAGCCCAATCCGACAGGGGGCGTACAATGAGCAGTTCTTC. This gives the protein CASSPIRQGAYNEQFF.

This rearrangement joins TRBV11-2 to TRBJ1-5; 8 bases agree with TRBD1. V gave up 3 bases and J gave up 6 bases; unmatched junction bases: 4. The CDR3 has 14 residues. Germline V gene data show CDR1 as SGHAT and CDR2 as FQNNGV. CDR3 sequence: CASSFGQGGQPQHF. The CDR3 region has the DNA TGTGCCAGCAGCTTCGGACAGGGCGGTCAGCCCCAGCATTTT. The whole variable domain, remainder taken from reference TRBV11-2 and TRBJ1-5, is EAGVAQSPRYKIIEKRQSVAFWCNPISGHATLYWYQQILGQGPKLLIQFQNNGVVDDSQLPKDRFSAERLKGVDSTLKIQPAKLEDSAVYLCASSFGQGGQPQHFGDGTRLSIL.

The rearrangement uses TRBV12-3 or TRBV12-4 and TRBJ1-1, with TRBD1 as a possible D gene (5 bases). V was shortened by 5 bases and J by 5 bases, with 12 bases between the two germline ends. The CDR3 runs 13 residues. The CDR3 spells CASSAGRETEAFF. The CDR3 DNA sequence: TGTGCCAGCAGTGCGGGACGGGAGACTGAAGCTTTCTTT.

V gene TRBV6-5 combines with J gene TRBJ1-6; D ambiguous. The CDR3 spans 14 residues. The ends were cut back, 3 bases at V and 7 bases at J, with 10 bases in the middle. Looked up from germline, CDR1 is MNHEY and CDR2 is SVGAGI. CDR3 loop: CASSYVLGNSPLHF. The CDR3 nucleotides are TGTGCCAGCAGTTATGTACTAGGGAATTCACCCCTCCACTTT.

The V call is TRBV19, the J call TRBJ2-7; TRBD1 agrees at 8 bases. The CDR3 has 15 residues. Germline lookup yields CDR1 LNHDA and CDR2 SQIVND (reference sequence). V lost 3 bases to trimming and J lost 3 bases; unmatched junction nucleotides: 7. The CDR3 DNA reads TGTGCCAGTAGTATGACAAGGGACAGGCTCTACGAGCAGTACTTC. It specifies CASSMTRDRLYEQYF.

Comment on this clone: Other DNA sequences in this specimen translate into the identical CDR3. The chain recombines TRBV18 with TRBJ2-1; 11 bases are a match to TRBD2. Germline trimming cut 2 bases from V and 2 bases from J; bases unmatched to any gene: 2. Per the germline V gene, CDR1 is KGHSH and CDR2 is LQKENI. The CDR3 runs to 16 residues. CDR3 in amino acids: CASSPRTSGPYNEQFF. CDR3 in DNA: TGTGCCAGCTCACCAAGGACTAGCGGGCCCTACAATGAGCAGTTCTTC.

This sequence joins TRBV19 and TRBJ2-5, with D possibly being TRBD2 (6 bases). Trimming took off 5 bases at V and 6 bases at J, with 22 bases between the two ends. CDR1 and CDR2 from the germline V gene are LNHDA and SQIVND (reference sequence). The CDR3 spans 16 residues. Here the CDR3 reads CASSSRPAGLSKTQYF. DNA of the CDR3: TGTGCCAGTAGTTCCCGGCCAGCGGGTTTGTCGAAGACCCAGTACTTC.

In its sample, this clone was seen once. CDR3 protein: CASSVDSWLATQYF. CDR3 coding DNA: TGTGCCAGCAGCGTAGACTCCTGGCTAGCGACGCAGTATTTT. This chain connects TRBV9 to TRBJ2-3; D might be TRBD2 (6 bases). V was trimmed by 0 bases and J by 9 bases, leaving 14 bases between them. The CDR3 length is 14 residues. Per germline, CDR1 SGDLS and CDR2 YYNGEE.

CDR3 loop: CASSFFEPPRGEQYF. CDR3 nucleotides: TGTGCCAGCAGTTTTTTTGAACCTCCAAGAGGCGAGCAGTACTTC. J is TRBJ2-7 and V is TRBV27; no clear D gene. Germline V CDR1 and CDR2: MNHEY, SMNVEV (reference sequence). The CDR3 has 15 amino acids. Trimming stripped 3 bases from V and 6 bases from J, with 18 bases between.

This CDR3 reads CASSRGDHQPQHF. Here the CDR3 DNA reads TGTGCCAGCAGCCGGGGGGATCACCAGCCCCAGCATTTT. The chain carries TRBV28 and TRBJ1-5; D perhaps matches TRBD1 (5 bases). Germline-derived CDR1 and CDR2 are MDHEN and SYDVKM. Deletions cut 6 bases from V and 7 bases from J, with 13 bases between. There are 13 residues in the CDR3. Based on the CDR3 plus reference TRBV28 and TRBJ1-5, the full variable domain is DVKVTQSSRYLVKRTGEKVFLECVQDMDHENMFWYRQDPGLGLRLIYFSYDVKMKEKGDIPEGYSVSREKKERFSLILESASTNQTSMYLCASSRGDHQPQHFGDGTRLSIL.

The genes are TRBV18 and TRBJ2-1; D is possibly TRBD1 (6 bases). Germline V gene data show CDR1 as KGHSH and CDR2 as LQKENI. V was shortened by 3 bases and J by 6 bases, with 12 bases between the two germline ends. CDR3 length: 14 residues. DNA of the CDR3: TGTGCCAGCTCACCGGGGACACAGCTCAATGAGCAGTTCTTC. Protein product: CASSPGTQLNEQFF. Combining the CDR3 with reference TRBV18 and TRBJ2-1 gives the whole variable domain NAGVMQNPRHLVRRRGQEARLRCSPMKGHSHVYWYRQLPEEGLKFMVYLQKENIIDESGMPKERFSAEFPKEGPSILRIQQVVRGDSAAYFCASSPGTQLNEQFFGPGTRLTVL.

The V gene is TRBV30, the J gene TRBJ2-1; TRBD2 might be the D (5 bases). In germline, CDR1 is GTSNPN, CDR2 SVGIG (reference sequence). The V gene lost 0 bases and the J gene lost 0 bases, with 15 bases spanning the gap. The length of the CDR3 is 17 residues. The CDR3 DNA follows: TGTGCCTGGAGTGTACAGTGGGGAGAGAGCTCCTACAATGAGCAGTTCTTC. This sequence encodes CAWSVQWGESSYNEQFF.

The genes are TRBV7-9 and TRBJ1-5; no reliable D call. The CDR3 has 13 amino acids. Trimming left V 5 bases short and J 5 bases short, with 10 bases between. Germline V gene lookup returns CDR1 SEHNR and CDR2 FQNEAQ (reference sequence). DNA for the CDR3: TGTGCCAGCAGCCGAGAGGTGCATCAGCCCCAGCATTTT. Encoded protein: CASSREVHQPQHF.

This clone was detected once. The chain is built from TRBV19 and TRBJ2-6, with D uncertain. Deletions cut 3 bases from V and 0 bases from J, with 9 bases between. CDR1 and CDR2 from the germline V gene are LNHDA and SQIVND (reference sequence). This CDR3 has 16 amino acids. This CDR3 is CASSIHDTSGANVLTF. DNA for the CDR3: TGTGCCAGTAGTATCCACGACACCTCTGGGGCCAACGTCCTGACTTTC.

The chain couples TRBV6-5 to TRBJ1-2, with a tentative D call TRBD1 (5 bases). Trimming took off 6 bases at V and 7 bases at J, with 12 bases between the two ends. The germline V gene encodes CDR1 MNHEY and CDR2 SVGAGI. The CDR3 has 12 residues. This CDR3 reads CASRAGPLGYTF. The CDR3 nucleotides are TGTGCCAGCAGAGCGGGGCCCCTTGGCTACACCTTC.

V gene TRBV4-1 combines with J gene TRBJ2-7; a possible D gene is TRBD2 (6 bases). The CDR3 runs 15 residues. Trimming removed 3 bases at V and 4 bases at J, with 16 bases between. Germline-derived CDR1 and CDR2 are MGHRA and YSYEKL. CDR3 sequence: CASSQVAGSPYEQYF. Here the CDR3 DNA reads TGCGCCAGCAGCCAGGTGGCGGGATCGCCTTACGAGCAGTACTTC.

J is TRBJ2-5 and V is TRBV7-9; TRBD1 matches at 9 bases. The CDR3 is made up of 16 amino acids. Germline V gene sequence: CDR1 SEHNR, CDR2 FQNEAQ (reference sequence). Trimming removed 1 base from V and 2 bases from J; junction bases left unmatched: 5. The CDR3 DNA is TGTGCCAGCAGCTTAGGGTGGGACAGGGTGCAAGAGACCCAGTACTTC. Amino acid sequence: CASSLGWDRVQETQYF.

CDR3 nucleotides: TGTGCCAGCAGTTTAAGGGGCCGCTACAATGAGCAGTTCTTC. Translated: CASSLRGRYNEQFF. The chain has TRBV27 and TRBJ2-1; weak D call: TRBD1 (5 bases). Deletions cut 2 bases from V and 3 bases from J, with 8 bases between. Germline-derived CDR1 and CDR2 are MNHEY and SMNVEV (reference sequence). The CDR3 is made up of 14 amino acids.

The gene calls are TRBV12-3 or TRBV12-4 and TRBJ1-2; a weak D match, TRBD1 (5 bases). V dropped 11 bases and J dropped 6 bases, with 19 bases sitting between them. This CDR3 spans 13 amino acids. The CDR3: CASGGNIGDGYTF. CDR3 in DNA: TGTGCCTCTGGGGGGAATATTGGGGATGGCTACACCTTC.

This chain joins TRBV5-1 and TRBJ2-3, with 7 bases matching TRBD1. With 4 bases clipped from V and 0 bases from J, the junction kept 8 bases outside the gene matches. Germline V CDR1 and CDR2: SGHRS, YFSETQ. The CDR3 is 16 residues long. CDR3 sequence reads: CASSQQGRSSTDTQYF. The CDR3 coding sequence is TGCGCCAGCAGCCAACAGGGGCGGTCTAGCACAGATACGCAGTATTTT.

The V gene is TRBV6-5, the J gene TRBJ2-1; the match to TRBD1 covers 9 bases. CDR1 and CDR2 (germline): MNHEY, SVGAGI. CDR3 length: 14 residues. V lost 6 bases to trimming and J lost 5 bases; unmatched junction nucleotides: 5. CDR3 amino acids: CASRTGGRHNEQFF. CDR3 bases: TGTGCCAGCAGAACAGGGGGCCGACACAATGAGCAGTTCTTC.

The sample holds a few counts of this clone. The chain links TRBV28 to TRBJ1-4; 7 nucleotides match TRBD1. The germline V gene encodes CDR1 MDHEN and CDR2 SYDVKM. The V and J ends lost 5 bases and 7 bases, in that order; junction bases with no gene match: 10. The CDR3 extends over 15 amino acids. This chain's CDR3 is CASSPREGGGEKLFF. DNA for the CDR3: TGTGCCAGCAGTCCGCGGGAAGGGGGCGGTGAAAAACTGTTTTTT.

The rearrangement links TRBV3-1 (or the pseudogene TRBV3-2) to TRBJ2-1, with 7 positions matching TRBD2. Germline values: CDR1 LGHDT, CDR2 YNNKEL (reference sequence). V dropped 1 base and J dropped 4; count of bases not matched to a gene: 7. The CDR3 spans 16 residues. The CDR3 DNA is TGTGCCAGCAGCCAAGTGGCTAGCGGCGGGTACAATGAGCAGTTCTTC. Protein product: CASSQVASGGYNEQFF.